The sample holds a few counts of the clone carrying this TCR beta chain. A second about 7 to 12 cycle PCR used barcoded and J-beta primers. One entry per CDR3 protein, called by TCRdb with MiXCR from the 5' RACE reads. The sample holds 1.4 million or so distinct CDR3 sequences; under 55% are singletons and the top ten take about 4.1%. This entry is derived from a study of blood T cells in healthy people across ages. This CDR3 has 14 amino acids. V was clipped by 5 bases and J by 7 bases; unmatched bases: 6. Germline V CDR1 and CDR2: SGHTA, FQGNSA. The chain carries TRBV7-2 and TRBJ2-1; TRBD2 matches 9 bases. The origin of this receptor is a woman aged 18 to 35 in good health. Specimen: blood. As DNA, the CDR3 is TGTGCCAGCAGCATCACTAGCGGGCGGAATGAGCAGTTCTTC. Amino acids: CASSITSGRNEQFF.